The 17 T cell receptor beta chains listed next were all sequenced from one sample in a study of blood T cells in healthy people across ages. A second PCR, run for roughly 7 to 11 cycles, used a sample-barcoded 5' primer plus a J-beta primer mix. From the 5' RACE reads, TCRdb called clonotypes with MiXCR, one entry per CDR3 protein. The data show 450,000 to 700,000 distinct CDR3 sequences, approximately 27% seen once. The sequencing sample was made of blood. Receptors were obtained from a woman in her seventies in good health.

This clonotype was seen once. The CDR3 sequence: CSVEGQVTIGYTF. The CDR3 region has the DNA TGCAGCGTTGAAGGGCAGGTTACGATTGGCTACACCTTC. The chain combines TRBV29-1 with TRBJ1-2; D unresolved. The CDR3 extends over 13 amino acids. Trimming left V 1 base short and J 7 bases short, with 13 bases between. Germline CDR1 and CDR2: SQVTM and ANQGSEA.

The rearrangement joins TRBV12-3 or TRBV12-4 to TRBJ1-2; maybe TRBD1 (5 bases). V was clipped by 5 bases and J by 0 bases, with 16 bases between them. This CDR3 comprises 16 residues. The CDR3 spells CASSPDGGRANYGYTF. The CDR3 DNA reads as TGTGCCAGCAGTCCCGACGGGGGTAGAGCTAACTATGGCTACACCTTC.

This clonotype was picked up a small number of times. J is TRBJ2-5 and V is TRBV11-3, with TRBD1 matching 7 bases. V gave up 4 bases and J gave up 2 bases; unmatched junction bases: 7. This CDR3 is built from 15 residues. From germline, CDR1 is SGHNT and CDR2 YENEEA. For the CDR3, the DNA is TGTGCCAGCAGCTCCGGGACAGCAGTACAAGAGACCCAGTACTTC. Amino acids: CASSSGTAVQETQYF. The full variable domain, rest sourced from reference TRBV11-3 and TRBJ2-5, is EAGVVQSPRYKIIEKKQPVAFWCNPISGHNTLYWYLQNLGQGPELLIRYENEEAVDDSQLPKDRFSAERLKGVDSTLKIQPAELGDSAVYLCASSSGTAVQETQYFGPGTRLLVL.

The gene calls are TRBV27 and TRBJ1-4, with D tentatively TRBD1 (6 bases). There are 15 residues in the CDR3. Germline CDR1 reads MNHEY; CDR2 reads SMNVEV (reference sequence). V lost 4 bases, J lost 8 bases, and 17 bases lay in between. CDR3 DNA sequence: TGTGCCAGCAGTTCCAGGGGCCTCGGAGGGGAAAAACTGTTTTTT. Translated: CASSSRGLGGEKLFF.

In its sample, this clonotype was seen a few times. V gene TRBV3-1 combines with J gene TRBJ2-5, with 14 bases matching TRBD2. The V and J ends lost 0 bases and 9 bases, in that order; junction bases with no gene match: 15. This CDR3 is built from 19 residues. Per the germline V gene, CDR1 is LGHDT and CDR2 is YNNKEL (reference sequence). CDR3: CASSQDPTSGGASSISQYF. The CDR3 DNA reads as TGTGCCAGCAGCCAAGATCCGACTAGCGGGGGGGCTTCATCTATCTCCCAGTACTTC.

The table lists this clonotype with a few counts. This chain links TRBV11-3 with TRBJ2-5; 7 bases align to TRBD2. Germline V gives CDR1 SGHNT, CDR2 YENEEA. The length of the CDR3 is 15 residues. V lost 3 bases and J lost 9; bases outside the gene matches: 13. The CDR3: CASSFSGVAGMAQYF. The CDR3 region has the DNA TGTGCCAGCAGCTTCAGCGGGGTGGCGGGTATGGCCCAGTACTTC.

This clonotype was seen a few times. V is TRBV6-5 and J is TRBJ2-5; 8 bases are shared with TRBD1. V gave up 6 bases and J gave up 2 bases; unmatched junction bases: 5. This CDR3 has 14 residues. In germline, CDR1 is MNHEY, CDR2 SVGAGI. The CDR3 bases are TGTGCCAGCAGGATACAGGGGGATCAAGAGACCCAGTACTTC. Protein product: CASRIQGDQETQYF.

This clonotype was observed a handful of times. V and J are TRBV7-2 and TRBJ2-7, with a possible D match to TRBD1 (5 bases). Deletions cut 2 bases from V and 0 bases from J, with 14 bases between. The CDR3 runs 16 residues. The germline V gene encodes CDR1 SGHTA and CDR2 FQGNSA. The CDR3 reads CASSLKTGSSSYEQYF. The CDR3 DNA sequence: TGTGCCAGCAGCTTAAAAACAGGTTCTAGCTCCTACGAGCAGTACTTC.

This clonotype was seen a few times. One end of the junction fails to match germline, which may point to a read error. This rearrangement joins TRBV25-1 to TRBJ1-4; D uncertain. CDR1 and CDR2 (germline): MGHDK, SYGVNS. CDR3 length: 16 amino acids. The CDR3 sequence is CASSESFGRRGEKLLF. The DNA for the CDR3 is TGTGCCAGCAGTGAATCATTTGGGAGGAGAGGCGAAAAACTGCTTTTT. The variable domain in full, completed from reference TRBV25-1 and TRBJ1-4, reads EADIYQTPRYLVIGTGKKITLECSQTMGHDKMYWYQQDPGMELHLIHYSYGVNSTEKGDLSSESTVSRIRTEHFPLTLESARPSHTSQYLCASSESFGRRGEKLLFGSGTQLSVL.

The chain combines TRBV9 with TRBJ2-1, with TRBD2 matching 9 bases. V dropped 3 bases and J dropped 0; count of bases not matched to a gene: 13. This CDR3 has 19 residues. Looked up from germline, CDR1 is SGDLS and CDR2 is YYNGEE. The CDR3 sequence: CASSARLRRGGVSYNEQFF. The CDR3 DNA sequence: TGTGCCAGCAGCGCCAGACTGAGGCGGGGGGGCGTCTCCTACAATGAGCAGTTCTTC.

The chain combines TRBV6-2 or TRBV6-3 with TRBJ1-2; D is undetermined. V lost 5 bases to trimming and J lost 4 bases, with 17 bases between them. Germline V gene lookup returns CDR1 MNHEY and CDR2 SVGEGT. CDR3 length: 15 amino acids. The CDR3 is CASSPQANWAYGYTF. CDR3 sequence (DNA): TGTGCCAGCAGTCCCCAGGCGAACTGGGCCTATGGCTACACCTTC.

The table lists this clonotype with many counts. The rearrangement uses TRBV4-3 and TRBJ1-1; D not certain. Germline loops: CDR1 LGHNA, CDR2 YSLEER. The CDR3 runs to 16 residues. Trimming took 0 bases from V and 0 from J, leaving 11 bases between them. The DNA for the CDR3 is TGCGCCAGCAGCCAAGAGTACGGTTTAGTGAACACTGAAGCTTTCTTT. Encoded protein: CASSQEYGLVNTEAFF.

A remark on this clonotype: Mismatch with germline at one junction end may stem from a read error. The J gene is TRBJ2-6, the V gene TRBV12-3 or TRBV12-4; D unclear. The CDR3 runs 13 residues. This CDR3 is CASRRSGPNVLTF. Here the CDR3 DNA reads TGTGCCAGCAGGAGGTCTGGGCCCAACGTCCTGACTTTC.

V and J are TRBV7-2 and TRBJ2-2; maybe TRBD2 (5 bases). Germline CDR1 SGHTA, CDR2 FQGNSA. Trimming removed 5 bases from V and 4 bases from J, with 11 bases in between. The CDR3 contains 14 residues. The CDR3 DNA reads TGTGCCAGCAGCCGGGGATCGGGCACCGGGGAGCTGTTTTTT. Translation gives CASSRGSGTGELFF.

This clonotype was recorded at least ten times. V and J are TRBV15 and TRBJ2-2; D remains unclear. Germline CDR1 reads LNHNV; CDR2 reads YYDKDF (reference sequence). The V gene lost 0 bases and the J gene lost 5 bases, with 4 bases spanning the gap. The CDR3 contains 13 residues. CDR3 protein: CATSRDITGELFF. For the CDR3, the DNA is TGTGCCACCAGCAGAGATATAACCGGGGAGCTGTTTTTT.

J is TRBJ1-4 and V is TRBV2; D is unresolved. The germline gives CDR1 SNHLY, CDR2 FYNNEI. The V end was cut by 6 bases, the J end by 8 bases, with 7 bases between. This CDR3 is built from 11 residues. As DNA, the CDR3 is TGTGCCAGCAGCGGAGAGGAAAAACTGTTTTTT. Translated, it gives CASSGEEKLFF.

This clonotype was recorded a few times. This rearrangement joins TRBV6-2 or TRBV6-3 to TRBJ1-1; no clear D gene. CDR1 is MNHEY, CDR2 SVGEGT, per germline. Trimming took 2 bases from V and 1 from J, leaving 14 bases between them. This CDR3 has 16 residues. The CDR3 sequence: CASSYEAFPRNTEAFF. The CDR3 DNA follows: TGTGCCAGCAGTTACGAAGCCTTCCCAAGGAACACTGAAGCTTTCTTT.